The 9 T cell receptor beta chains in this list originate from one sample, sequenced in a study of blood T cell repertoires in COVID-19. Here immunoSEQ multiplex PCR was the method, and the copy in TCRdb shows in-frame clones only, minus some. The sample holds about 200,000 clones; 70% to 90% are singletons and the top ten take roughly a sixth. Sequenced: peripheral blood. The receptors originated from a man aged 50 to 59 with COVID-19, enrolled during active disease.

V is TRBV6-2 or TRBV6-3 and J is TRBJ2-7, with TRBD2 matching 10 bases. The V gene's germline CDR1 is MNHEY and CDR2 SVGEGT. V lost 2 bases and J lost 2; bases outside the gene matches: 15. The CDR3 has 19 residues. The CDR3 spells CASSYRPGLAEKWPYEQYF. CDR3 bases: TGTGCCAGCAGTTACCGACCTGGACTAGCGGAAAAGTGGCCCTACGAGCAGTACTTC.

The rearrangement uses TRBV7-3 and TRBJ2-3; 7 bases are a match to TRBD2. The V gene end was trimmed by 5 bases and the J gene end by 4 bases; junction bases not matched to a gene: 12. Germline V gene sequence: CDR1 SGHTA, CDR2 FQGTGA. The CDR3 sequence is 16 residues long. This CDR3 is CASSKAAGNVADTQYF. In DNA, the CDR3 is TGTGCCAGCAGCAAGGCAGCGGGAAATGTCGCAGATACGCAGTATTTT.

The chain is built from TRBV15 and TRBJ2-6; D is perhaps TRBD2 (5 bases). V was cut by 5 bases and J by 0 bases, with 8 bases left in between. The CDR3 loop spans 15 amino acids. CDR1 and CDR2 from the germline V gene are LNHNV and YYDKDF (reference sequence). The DNA of the CDR3 is TGTGCCACCAGCGGGAGTTCCTCTGGGGCCAACGTCCTGACTTTC. Translated: CATSGSSSGANVLTF.

This clone was seen a single time. The rearrangement links TRBV7-3 to TRBJ2-5, with a possible D match to TRBD1 (6 bases). Germline-derived CDR1 and CDR2 are SGHTA and FQGTGA. The CDR3 spans 14 residues. V was clipped by 5 bases and J by 3 bases, with 13 bases between them. The CDR3 DNA follows: TGTGCCAGCAGCGCACAGGGTGGGGAAGAGACCCAGTACTTC. Translation: CASSAQGGEETQYF. The complete variable domain, with remaining parts taken from reference TRBV7-3 and TRBJ2-5, reads GAGVSQTPSNKVTEKGKYVELRCDPISGHTALYWYRQSLGQGPEFLIYFQGTGAADDSGLPNDRFFAVRPEGSVSTLKIQRTERGDSAVYLCASSAQGGEETQYFGPGTRLLVL.

V usage is TRBV5-1 and J usage is TRBJ2-5; D remains ambiguous. The CDR3 has 16 amino acids. V was clipped by 0 bases and J by 2 bases, with 14 bases between them. Germline-derived CDR1 and CDR2 are SGHRS and YFSETQ. CDR3 sequence (DNA): TGCGCCAGCAGCTTGGCCGGCCCAAGGAGTCAAGAGACCCAGTACTTC. Translation: CASSLAGPRSQETQYF.

The V call is TRBV28, the J call TRBJ2-5; 7 nucleotides agree with TRBD1. Unmatched junction bases numbered 7, after V lost 2 bases and J lost 1 base. CDR1 and CDR2 from the germline V gene are MDHEN and SYDVKM. This CDR3 region has 16 residues. The CDR3 reads CASSLPPTGVQETQYF. CDR3 in DNA: TGTGCCAGCAGTTTACCCCCCACAGGGGTCCAAGAGACCCAGTACTTC.

The V gene is TRBV6-5, the J gene TRBJ2-1, with 7 bases fitting TRBD2. The CDR3 runs to 15 residues. CDR1 is MNHEY, CDR2 SVGAGI, per germline. V was clipped by 6 bases and J by 0 bases; unmatched bases: 5. The chain's CDR3 is CASSPTSASYNEQFF. CDR3 nucleotides: TGTGCCAGCAGCCCCACTAGCGCCTCCTACAATGAGCAGTTCTTC.

The chain employs TRBV7-9 and TRBJ2-3, with TRBD2 matching over 11 bases. Unmatched junction bases numbered 2, after V lost 6 bases and J lost 6 bases. The CDR3 length is 13 residues. The germline V gene encodes CDR1 SEHNR and CDR2 FQNEAQ (reference sequence). In nucleotides, the CDR3 is TGTGCCAGCAGTCCTAGCGGGAGGGATACGCAGTATTTT. Its translation is CASSPSGRDTQYF. Complete variable domain (other parts from reference TRBV7-9 and TRBJ2-3): DTGVSQNPRHKITKRGQNVTFRCDPISEHNRLYWYRQTLGQGPEFLTYFQNEAQLEKSRLLSDRFSAERPKGSFSTLEIQRTEQGDSAMYLCASSPSGRDTQYFGPGTRLTVL.

J is TRBJ2-3 and V is TRBV5-4, with D maybe TRBD2 (5 bases). Germline V gives CDR1 SGHNT, CDR2 YYREEE (reference sequence). Trimming shortened V by 3 bases and J by 2 bases, and 13 bases separated the two germline ends. CDR3 size: 15 residues. DNA of the CDR3: TGTGCCAGCAGCTACCCCAGCGGAAACACAGATACGCAGTATTTT. It specifies CASSYPSGNTDTQYF.